This T cell receptor (beta chain) emerged from a study of T cell responses to AZD1222 COVID-19 vaccine. About this clone: Its antigen remains unknown.

The CDR3 is made up of 13 amino acids. V was pared by 0 bases and J by 5 bases, with 7 bases between. Per the germline V gene, CDR1 is LGHDT and CDR2 is YNNKEL (reference sequence). Profiling relied on immunoSEQ multiplex PCR, and the TCRdb table lists in-frame clones only, not all of them. Altogether about 140,000 clones are present, 80% to 95% being singletons, with the ten largest covering approximately 4.8%. General study points: Spike was spanned by vaccine-associated CD4 TCRs, which were dominant at 160-218 and 743-854.

This clonotype was sampled from an adult in good health. The starting material was peripheral blood, obtained on day 0 of AZD1222 vaccination. The chain couples TRBV3-1 (or the pseudogene TRBV3-2) to TRBJ1-1, with D perhaps matching TRBD1 (6 bases). The CDR3 nucleotides read TGTGCCAGCAGCCAAGATACAGGGACTGAAGCTTTCTTT. Protein sequence: CASSQDTGTEAFF.